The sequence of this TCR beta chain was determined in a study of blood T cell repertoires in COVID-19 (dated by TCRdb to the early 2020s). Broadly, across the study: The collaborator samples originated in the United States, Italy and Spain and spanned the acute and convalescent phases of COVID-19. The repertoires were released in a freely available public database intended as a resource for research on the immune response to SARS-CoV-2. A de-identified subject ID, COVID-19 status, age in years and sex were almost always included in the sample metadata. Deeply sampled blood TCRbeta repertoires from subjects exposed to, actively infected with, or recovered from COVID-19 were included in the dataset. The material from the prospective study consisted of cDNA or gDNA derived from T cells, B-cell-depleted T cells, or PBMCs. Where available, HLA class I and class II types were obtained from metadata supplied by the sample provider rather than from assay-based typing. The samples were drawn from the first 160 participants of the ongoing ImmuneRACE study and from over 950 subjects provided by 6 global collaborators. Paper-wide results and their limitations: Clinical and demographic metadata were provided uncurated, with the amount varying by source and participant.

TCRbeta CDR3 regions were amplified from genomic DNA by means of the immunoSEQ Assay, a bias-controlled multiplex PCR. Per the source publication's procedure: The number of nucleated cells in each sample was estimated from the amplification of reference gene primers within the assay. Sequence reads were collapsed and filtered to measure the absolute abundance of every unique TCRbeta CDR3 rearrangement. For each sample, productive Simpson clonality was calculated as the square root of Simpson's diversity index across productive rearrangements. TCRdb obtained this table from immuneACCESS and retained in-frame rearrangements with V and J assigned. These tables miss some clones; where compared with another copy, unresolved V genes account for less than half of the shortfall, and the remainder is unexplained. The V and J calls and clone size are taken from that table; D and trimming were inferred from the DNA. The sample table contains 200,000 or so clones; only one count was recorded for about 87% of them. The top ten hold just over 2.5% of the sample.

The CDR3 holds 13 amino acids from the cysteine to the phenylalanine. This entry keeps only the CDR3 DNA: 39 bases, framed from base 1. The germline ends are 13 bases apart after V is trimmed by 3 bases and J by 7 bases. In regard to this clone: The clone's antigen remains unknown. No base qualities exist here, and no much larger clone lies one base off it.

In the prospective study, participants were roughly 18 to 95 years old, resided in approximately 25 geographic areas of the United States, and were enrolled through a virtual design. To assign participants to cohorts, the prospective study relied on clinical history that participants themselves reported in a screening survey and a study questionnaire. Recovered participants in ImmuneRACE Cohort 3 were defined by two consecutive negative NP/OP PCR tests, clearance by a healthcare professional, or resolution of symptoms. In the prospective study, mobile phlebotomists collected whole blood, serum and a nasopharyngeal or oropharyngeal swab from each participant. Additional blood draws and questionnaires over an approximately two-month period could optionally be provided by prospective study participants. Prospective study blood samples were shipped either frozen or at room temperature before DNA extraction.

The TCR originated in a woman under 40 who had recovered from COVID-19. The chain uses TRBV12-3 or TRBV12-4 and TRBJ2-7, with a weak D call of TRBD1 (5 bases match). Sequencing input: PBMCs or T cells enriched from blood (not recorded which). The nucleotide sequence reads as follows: TGTGCCAGCAGTTTGAGTCAGGGTAGTGAGCAGTACTTC. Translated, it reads CASSLSQGSEQYF.